This entry describes one T cell receptor (beta chain). Its matching antigen is unknown. This specimen comes from a study of cytomegalovirus exposure and HLA in healthy donors. Points from the study as a whole: In a later analysis, at a false discovery rate of 0.05, about 16,000 TCR beta sequences matched HLA alleles. A link between a missense DCLRE1C variant and TCR beta V- and J-gene trimming emerged from a later analysis.

The PCR employed 60 Vbeta primers together with 13 Jbeta primers. The repertoire was sequenced with immunoSEQ multiplex PCR; TCRdb's copy has only in-frame clones and lacks some. The data show some 160,000 clones, around four fifths seen once. Germline V lookup: CDR1 MGHRA, CDR2 YSYEKL. Trimming removed 4 bases at V and 1 base at J, with 8 bases between. The CDR3 has 13 amino acids. The genes are TRBV4-1 and TRBJ2-7; D remains ambiguous. Sequencing was carried out using PBMCs. The sequence came from a male donor in good health and CMV-seronegative. The CDR3 region is CASSLGRSYEQYF. DNA of the CDR3: TGCGCCAGCAGCCTGGGCCGGTCCTACGAGCAGTACTTC.